The entry that follows covers one T cell receptor (beta chain) sequence. Its antigen remains unknown. One heparinised draw of blood, averaging roughly 0.12 L, came from each donor. The data stem from a study of beta chain features in type 1 diabetes. Broader study findings: Cells with high TCR expression could be over-represented when cDNA is sequenced.

V was pared by 4 bases and J by 0 bases, with 10 bases between. The CDR3 covers 15 residues. Per germline, CDR1 MDHEN and CDR2 SYDVKM. Expressed TCRB transcripts were sequenced because the entire RNA isolate underwent reverse transcription. Here immunoSEQ multiplex PCR was the method, and the copy in TCRdb shows in-frame clones only, minus some. The sample includes 250,000 to 350,000 clones, about 15% of them seen just once. The receptor was isolated from a man aged 30-40 years in good health. The chain combines TRBV28 with TRBJ1-3; D is unresolved. Sequences were obtained from central memory CD4+ T cells from blood. The CDR3 region is CASSSPGLSGNTIYF. CDR3 nucleotide sequence: TGTGCCAGCAGTTCGCCGGGCCTCTCTGGAAACACCATATATTTT.